This T cell receptor beta chain was observed in a study of control samples from healthy donors and cancer patients. Generated by immunoSEQ multiplex PCR, the TCRdb table keeps only in-frame clones and is missing some. The sample records approximately 99,000 clones, around four fifths being singletons. With 2 bases removed from V and 7 bases from J, the gap between germline ends came to 5 bases. The CDR3 runs to 10 residues. Germline V gene data show CDR1 as SQVTM and CDR2 as ANQGSEA. This clone has just one count. The sequenced material came from blood. The chain is built from TRBV29-1 and TRBJ1-1; D unresolved. The origin of this receptor is a man younger than 35 in good health. The CDR3 here is CSVELVEAFF. DNA of the CDR3: TGCAGCGTTGAATTGGTTGAAGCTTTCTTT.